This T cell receptor (beta chain) was observed in a study of cytomegalovirus exposure and HLA in healthy donors. Sequenced by immunoSEQ multiplex PCR; TCRdb stores in-frame clones only, minus some. The sample has over 150,000 clones, around 81% seen once. The CDR3 contains 12 residues. The V end was cut by 5 bases, the J end by 5 bases, with 7 bases between. Germline-derived CDR1 and CDR2 are SGHNT and YENEEA. The sequencing input was PBMCs. The rearrangement joins TRBV11-3 to TRBJ2-1; D not certain. This sequence was found in a woman younger than 35 in good health and CMV-seropositive. The CDR3 region is CASSLTDNEQFF. For the CDR3, the DNA is TGTGCCAGCAGCCTTACGGACAATGAGCAGTTCTTC. The whole variable domain, filled in from reference TRBV11-3 and TRBJ2-1, reads EAGVVQSPRYKIIEKKQPVAFWCNPISGHNTLYWYLQNLGQGPELLIRYENEEAVDDSQLPKDRFSAERLKGVDSTLKIQPAELGDSAVYLCASSLTDNEQFFGPGTRLTVL.